The TCR beta chain under discussion was sequenced for a study of blood T cell repertoires in COVID-19 (dated by TCRdb to the early 2020s). Looking at the study overall: The collaborator samples originated in the United States, Italy and Spain and spanned the acute and convalescent phases of COVID-19. The material from the prospective study consisted of cDNA or gDNA derived from T cells, B-cell-depleted T cells, or PBMCs. Deeply sampled blood TCRbeta repertoires from subjects exposed to, actively infected with, or recovered from COVID-19 were included in the dataset. A freely available public database, intended as a resource for researchers studying the immune response to SARS-CoV-2, is where the repertoires were released. The samples were drawn from the first 160 participants of the ongoing ImmuneRACE study and from 1,254 subjects provided by 6 global collaborators. The sample metadata nearly always contained a de-identified subject ID, COVID-19 status, age in years and sex. Where HLA class I and class II types were available, the types were taken from metadata supplied by the sample provider, not from assay-based typing.

TCRbeta CDR3 regions were amplified from genomic DNA by means of the immunoSEQ Assay, a bias-controlled multiplex PCR. The authors' analysis ran thus. The number of nucleated cells in each sample was estimated from the amplification of reference gene primers within the assay. To quantify the absolute abundance of each unique TCRbeta CDR3 rearrangement, sequence reads were collapsed and filtered. For each sample, productive Simpson clonality was calculated as the square root of Simpson's diversity index across productive rearrangements. What TCRdb holds here is the immuneACCESS table cut down to in-frame rearrangements. Part of the clones is not present; checked against another copy, under half of the missing clones reflect an unresolved V gene, and the others are unexplained. The V and J calls and the clone size are those of that table, but D and trimming were determined from the DNA. This sample lists approximately 360,000 clones; 80% to 85% were detected once. Clones ranked in the top ten supply approximately 5.4% of the sample.

General study outcomes and caveats: Clinical and demographic metadata were provided uncurated, with the amount varying by source and participant.

Enrolling through a virtual design, the prospective study's participants ranged in age from roughly 18 to 90 years and lived across around 25 United States geographic areas. In the prospective study, cohorts were assigned on the basis of participant-reported clinical history obtained from a screening survey and a study questionnaire. Recovered participants in ImmuneRACE Cohort 3 were defined by two consecutive negative NP/OP PCR tests, clearance by a healthcare professional, or resolution of symptoms. In the prospective study, whole blood, serum and a nasopharyngeal or oropharyngeal swab were collected from each participant by mobile phlebotomists. Prospective study participants could optionally give additional blood draws and questionnaires over an approximately two-month period. Before DNA extraction, blood samples from the prospective study were shipped at room temperature or frozen. On this clone: Its antigen is currently not known. There are no base qualities to consult, and no much larger clone falls within one base.

Cut back by 6 bases and 6 bases, the V and J ends lie 14 bases apart. The CDR3 numbers 13 residues from cysteine through phenylalanine. Kept here is only the CDR3 DNA, which spans 39 bases and is read in frame from base 1. Taken from the germline V gene, the CDR1 and CDR2 loops are SNHLY and FYNNEI. This chain is built from TRBV2 and TRBJ1-2; TRBD1 is perhaps the D gene, given 6 matching bases. This clonotype was sampled from a woman in her 50s who had recovered from COVID-19. The sample was PBMCs or T cells enriched from blood (not recorded which). CDR3 region: CASSTQGVDGYTF. The nucleotide sequence reads TGTGCCAGCAGCACACAGGGAGTAGATGGCTACACCTTC.